The 19 T cell receptor beta chains below were found in one sample sequenced in a study of Graves' ophthalmopathy and Graves' hyperthyroidism. Using RNA transcripts, the TCR beta CDR3 regions were amplified. A first-round RT-PCR used HTBI primers, followed by a second-round multiplex PCR. Each CDR3 protein is one row after TCRdb ran MiXCR on the multiplex PCR reads. The sample has about 210,000 distinct CDR3 sequences, less than 30% seen once. The specimen was peripheral blood. The source is a middle-aged man with Graves' ophthalmopathy.

The chain links TRBV19 to TRBJ2-7; no definite D call. Trimming removed 4 bases from V and 3 bases from J, with 10 bases in between. CDR1 is LNHDA and CDR2 is SQIVND in the germline V gene (reference sequence). The CDR3 is 13 residues long. CDR3 DNA: TGTGCCAGTAGTACGGACGTGATCTACGAGCAGTACTTC. Translating gives CASSTDVIYEQYF. Filled out from reference TRBV19 and TRBJ2-7, the complete variable domain reads DGGITQSPKYLFRKEGQNVTLSCEQNLNHDAMYWYRQDPGQGLRLIYYSQIVNDFQKGDIAEGYSVSREKKESFPLTVTSAQKNPTAFYLCASSTDVIYEQYFGPGTRLTVT.

This clonotype has at least ten counts. The gene calls are TRBV6-2 or TRBV6-3 and TRBJ2-3; D could derive from TRBD1 or TRBD2 (5 bases each). Germline values: CDR1 MNHEY, CDR2 SVGEGT. This CDR3 is built from 17 residues. V was trimmed by 3 bases and J by 2 bases, leaving 18 bases between them. The DNA of the CDR3 is TGTGCCAGCAGTTATGGGGACCTTGCATCCCTCACAGATACGCAGTATTTT. Its translation is CASSYGDLASLTDTQYF.

V and J are TRBV29-1 and TRBJ2-5; the match to TRBD1 covers 8 bases. The V segment lost 7 bases and the J segment 5 bases; nucleotides outside the gene matches: 9. From germline, CDR1 is SQVTM and CDR2 ANQGSEA. The CDR3 runs to 13 residues. The CDR3 is CSGTGGPSETQYF. The DNA for the CDR3 is TGCAGCGGTACAGGGGGGCCTTCTGAGACCCAGTACTTC.

Many counts were recorded for this clonotype. The conserved closing phenylalanine or tryptophan is absent in this CDR3, likely reflecting a read error. The rearrangement uses TRBV28 and TRBJ1-1; 8 nucleotides align to TRBD1. The ends lost 5 bases at V and 5 bases at J; junction bases unmatched: 7. CDR3 length equals 14 residues. Germline CDR1 and CDR2: MDHEN and SYDVKM. The DNA of the CDR3 is TGTGCCAGCAGTCCCGGACAGGGATATACTGAAGCTTTCCTT. Translation: CASSPGQGYTEAFL.

The chain is built from TRBV18 and TRBJ1-1; D is uncertain. V lost 6 bases and J 0 bases, leaving 11 bases between the germline ends. In germline, CDR1 is KGHSH, CDR2 LQKENI. The CDR3 extends over 14 amino acids. CDR3 bases: TGTGCCAGCTCCCCCGTTCGGGTGAACACTGAAGCTTTCTTT. This codes for CASSPVRVNTEAFF.

This clonotype was counted ten times or more. The chain uses TRBV12-3 or TRBV12-4 and TRBJ2-5; possible D gene TRBD1, 5 bases. The CDR3 runs to 13 residues. V was pared by 6 bases and J by 5 bases, with 13 bases between. The CDR3 loop is CASRHDSRETQYF. As DNA, the CDR3 is TGTGCCAGCAGACATGACAGTAGGGAGACCCAGTACTTC.

This clonotype was picked up many times. CDR3 amino acids: CAISRGARQETQYF. The CDR3 region has the DNA TGTGCCATCAGCCGGGGGGCCCGTCAAGAGACCCAGTACTTC. The rearrangement joins TRBV10-3 to TRBJ2-5; a weak D match, TRBD2 (7 bases). This CDR3 spans 14 amino acids. V was pared by 6 bases and J by 2 bases, with 13 bases between. CDR1 and CDR2 (germline): ENHRY, SYGVKD.

The J gene is TRBJ1-2, the V gene TRBV6-2 or TRBV6-3, with D maybe TRBD1 (6 bases). V shed 5 bases and J shed 4 bases, with 14 bases lying between them. The germline CDR1 and CDR2 sequences are MNHEY and SVGEGT. This CDR3 has 14 amino acids. CDR3 protein: CASSPTGRSYGYTF. The CDR3 DNA reads as TGTGCCAGCAGTCCTACAGGGAGAAGCTATGGCTACACCTTC.

This clonotype was seen repeatedly, ten times or more. V is TRBV20-1 and J is TRBJ1-5; 7 bases agree with TRBD1. The J segment lost 1 base and the V segment lost 3 bases, leaving 9 bases of the junction unmatched. From germline, CDR1 is DFQATT and CDR2 SNEGSKA (reference sequence). The CDR3 sequence is 16 residues long. CDR3 sequence reads: CSARWQGEGSNQPQHF. The CDR3 region has the DNA TGCAGTGCTAGGTGGCAGGGGGAAGGCAGCAATCAGCCCCAGCATTTT.

This chain uses TRBV6-1 with TRBJ2-7, with D perhaps TRBD2 (7 bases). Trimming removed 3 bases from V and 1 base from J, with 10 bases in between. The CDR3 length is 14 residues. Germline V gene lookup returns CDR1 MNHNS and CDR2 SASEGT. In DNA form, the CDR3 reads TGTGCCAGCAGTGACCGGGGGGCATCCTACGAGCAGTACTTC. Translation gives CASSDRGASYEQYF.

J is TRBJ2-5 and V is TRBV28; D might be TRBD2 (6 bases). The CDR3 length is 14 residues. CDR1 is MDHEN and CDR2 is SYDVKM in the germline V gene. V lost 3 bases and J 5 bases, leaving 13 bases between the germline ends. CDR3: CASSFPGTGETQYF. The CDR3 bases are TGTGCCAGCAGTTTCCCCGGGACTGGGGAGACCCAGTACTTC.

This clonotype was detected ten times or more. J is TRBJ2-7 and V is TRBV6-5; no definite D call. Looked up from germline, CDR1 is MNHEY and CDR2 is SVGAGI. Trimming stripped 6 bases from V and 2 bases from J, with 8 bases between. The CDR3 is 12 residues long. CDR3 amino acids: CASSQVTYEQYF. In nucleotides, the CDR3 is TGTGCCAGCAGCCAGGTCACCTACGAGCAGTACTTC.

This clonotype came up many times. This rearrangement joins TRBV6-1 to TRBJ1-5; D may be TRBD1 (6 bases). Trimming took 6 bases from V and 3 from J, leaving 12 bases between them. This CDR3 is 14 amino acids long. Germline V gene sequence: CDR1 MNHNS, CDR2 SASEGT. In DNA form, the CDR3 reads TGTGCCAGCAGCCCCCCAGGGGACAATCAGCCCCAGCATTTT. The encoded protein is CASSPPGDNQPQHF.

This clonotype was observed at least ten times. The J gene is TRBJ2-2, the V gene TRBV7-6; TRBD2 agrees at 16 bases. Trimming took 5 bases from V and 7 from J; bases not matched to a gene: 4. There are 16 residues in the CDR3. In germline, CDR1 is SGHVS, CDR2 FNYEAQ. The CDR3 reads CASSEGLAGGNGELFF. The CDR3 nucleotides are TGTGCCAGCAGCGAGGGACTAGCGGGAGGGAACGGGGAGCTGTTTTTT.

There are many counts of this clonotype. The V gene is TRBV7-8, the J gene TRBJ2-2; 13 positions match TRBD2. The CDR3 is made up of 19 amino acids. V lost 5 bases to trimming and J lost 6 bases; unmatched junction nucleotides: 15. Germline CDR1 reads SGHVS; CDR2 reads FQNEAQ. CDR3: CASSHPSSTSGRLSGELFF. Here the CDR3 DNA reads TGTGCCAGCAGCCACCCCTCCTCGACTAGCGGGAGGTTATCCGGGGAGCTGTTTTTT.

The table lists this clonotype with many counts. V usage is TRBV19 and J usage is TRBJ1-2; the D is unclear. Trimming took 6 bases from V and 3 from J, leaving 14 bases between them. This CDR3 has 14 amino acids. Germline CDR1 and CDR2: LNHDA and SQIVND (reference sequence). Here the CDR3 reads CASSPEPAHYGYTF. The CDR3 DNA reads as TGTGCCAGTAGCCCAGAGCCGGCGCACTATGGCTACACCTTC.

V and J are TRBV7-2 and TRBJ2-7, with D perhaps TRBD1 or TRBD2 (5 bases each). V was cut by 4 bases and J by 7 bases, with 20 bases left in between. CDR1 SGHTA and CDR2 FQGNSA come from the germline V gene. There are 15 residues in the CDR3. CDR3 residues: CASSSHSRGGWEQYF. DNA of the CDR3: TGTGCCAGCAGCTCCCACTCGAGGGGTGGTTGGGAGCAGTACTTC.

This clonotype was counted ten times or more. The chain couples TRBV20-1 to TRBJ2-7; TRBD2 matches at 10 bases. Trimming removed 4 bases from V and 5 bases from J; junction bases left unmatched: 8. From germline, CDR1 is DFQATT and CDR2 SNEGSKA (reference sequence). The length of the CDR3 is 14 residues. CDR3 nucleotides: TGCAGTGCTAAGGTTCTAGCGGGAGTTAACGAGCAGTACTTC. Protein sequence: CSAKVLAGVNEQYF.

This clonotype appeared many times. The genes are TRBV4-3 and TRBJ2-7, with TRBD2 matching 10 bases. The junction had 3 bases not matched to a gene; V was cut back by 1 base and J by 0 bases. CDR3 length equals 16 residues. The V gene's germline CDR1 is LGHNA and CDR2 YSLEER. CDR3 in DNA: TGCGCCAGCAGCCAAGGGCTAGCGGGGGTCTCCTACGAGCAGTACTTC. The encoded protein is CASSQGLAGVSYEQYF.